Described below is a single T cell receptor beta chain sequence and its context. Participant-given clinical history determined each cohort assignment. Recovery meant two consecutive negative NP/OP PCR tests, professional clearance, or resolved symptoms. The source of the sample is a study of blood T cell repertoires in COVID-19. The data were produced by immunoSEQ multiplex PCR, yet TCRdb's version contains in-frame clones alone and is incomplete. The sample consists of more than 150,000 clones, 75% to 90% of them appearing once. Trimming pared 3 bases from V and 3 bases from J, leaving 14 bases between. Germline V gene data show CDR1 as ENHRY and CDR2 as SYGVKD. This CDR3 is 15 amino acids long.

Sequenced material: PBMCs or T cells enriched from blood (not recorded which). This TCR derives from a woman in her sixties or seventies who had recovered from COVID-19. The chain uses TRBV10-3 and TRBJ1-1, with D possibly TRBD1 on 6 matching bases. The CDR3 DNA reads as TGTGCCATCAGTGAAGGGGGGGGCGCGGACACTGAAGCTTTCTTT. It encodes CAISEGGGADTEAFF.